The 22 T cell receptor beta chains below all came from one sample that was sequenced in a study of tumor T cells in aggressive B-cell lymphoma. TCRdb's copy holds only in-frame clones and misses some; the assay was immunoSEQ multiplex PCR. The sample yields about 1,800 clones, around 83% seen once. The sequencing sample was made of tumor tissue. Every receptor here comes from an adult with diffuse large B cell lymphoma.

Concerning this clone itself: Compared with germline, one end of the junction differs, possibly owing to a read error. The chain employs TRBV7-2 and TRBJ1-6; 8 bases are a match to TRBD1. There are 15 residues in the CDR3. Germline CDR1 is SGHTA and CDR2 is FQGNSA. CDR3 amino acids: CASSSGQGDNSLLHF. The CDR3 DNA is TGTGCCAGCAGCTCCGGACAGGGAGATAATTCACTCCTCCACTTT.

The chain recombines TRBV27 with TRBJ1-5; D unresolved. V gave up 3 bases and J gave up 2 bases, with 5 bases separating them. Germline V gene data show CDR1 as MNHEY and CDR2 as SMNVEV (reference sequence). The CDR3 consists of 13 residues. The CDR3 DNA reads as TGTGCCAGCAGTTTCGGAGGCAATCAGCCCCAGCATTTT. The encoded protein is CASSFGGNQPQHF.

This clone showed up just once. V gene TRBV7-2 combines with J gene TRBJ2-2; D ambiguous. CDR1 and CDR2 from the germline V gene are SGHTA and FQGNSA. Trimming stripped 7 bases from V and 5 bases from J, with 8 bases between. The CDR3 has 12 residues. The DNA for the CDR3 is TGTGCCAGCACAAAGGAGACCGGGGAGCTGTTTTTT. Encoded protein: CASTKETGELFF. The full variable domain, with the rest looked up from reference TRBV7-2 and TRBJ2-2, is GAGVSQSPSNKVTEKGKDVELRCDPISGHTALYWYRQSLGQGLEFLIYFQGNSAPDKSGLPSDRFSAERTGGSVSTLTIQRTQQEDSAVYLCASTKETGELFFGEGSRLTVL.

The CDR3 protein is CASSTGTSATGELFF. DNA of the CDR3: TGTGCCAGTAGTACCGGGACTAGCGCCACCGGGGAGCTGTTTTTT. The chain combines TRBV19 with TRBJ2-2; 10 nucleotides align to TRBD2. CDR1 is LNHDA, CDR2 SQIVND, per germline (reference sequence). The CDR3 totals 15 residues. The ends lost 4 bases at V and 4 bases at J; junction bases unmatched: 3.

The CDR3 here is CASSLTEAGQQETQYF. CDR3 DNA sequence: TGTGCCAGCAGCTTAACGGAGGCGGGTCAACAAGAGACCCAGTACTTC. V gene TRBV7-3 combines with J gene TRBJ2-5; weak D call: TRBD2 (5 bases). Trimming shortened V by 0 bases and J by 2 bases, and 13 bases separated the two germline ends. This CDR3 spans 16 amino acids. CDR1 is SGHTA and CDR2 is FQGTGA in the germline V gene.

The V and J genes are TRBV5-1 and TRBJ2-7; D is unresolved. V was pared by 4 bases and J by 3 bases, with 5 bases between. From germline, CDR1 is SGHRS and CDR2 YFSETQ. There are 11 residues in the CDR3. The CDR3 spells CASSQNYEQYF. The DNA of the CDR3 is TGCGCCAGCAGCCAAAACTACGAGCAGTACTTC.

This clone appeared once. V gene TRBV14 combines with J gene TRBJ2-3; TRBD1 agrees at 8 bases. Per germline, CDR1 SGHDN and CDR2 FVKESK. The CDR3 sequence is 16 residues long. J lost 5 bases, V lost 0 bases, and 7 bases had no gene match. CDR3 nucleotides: TGTGCCAGCAGCCAAGAGGGCAGGGGGCGATTAGATACGCAGTATTTT. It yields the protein CASSQEGRGRLDTQYF.

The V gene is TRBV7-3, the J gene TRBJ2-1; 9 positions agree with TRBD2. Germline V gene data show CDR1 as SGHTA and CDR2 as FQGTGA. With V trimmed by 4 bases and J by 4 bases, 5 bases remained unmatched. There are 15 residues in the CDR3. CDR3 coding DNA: TGTGCCAGCAGCTCTCTAGCGGGAAGGTACAATGAGCAGTTCTTC. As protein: CASSSLAGRYNEQFF.

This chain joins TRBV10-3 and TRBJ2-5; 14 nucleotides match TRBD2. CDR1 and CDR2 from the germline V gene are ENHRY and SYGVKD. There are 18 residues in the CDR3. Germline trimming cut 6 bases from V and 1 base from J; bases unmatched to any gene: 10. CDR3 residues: CAIRRSTSGGESQETQYF. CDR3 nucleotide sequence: TGTGCCATCAGGCGATCGACTAGCGGGGGGGAGTCCCAAGAGACCCAGTACTTC.

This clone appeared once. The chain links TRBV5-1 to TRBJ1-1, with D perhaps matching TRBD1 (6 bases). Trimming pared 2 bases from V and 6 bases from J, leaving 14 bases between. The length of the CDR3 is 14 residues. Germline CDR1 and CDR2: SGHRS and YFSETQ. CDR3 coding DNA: TGCGCCAGCAGCTTAAACACAGGGAGGGCTGAAGCTTTCTTT. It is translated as CASSLNTGRAEAFF.

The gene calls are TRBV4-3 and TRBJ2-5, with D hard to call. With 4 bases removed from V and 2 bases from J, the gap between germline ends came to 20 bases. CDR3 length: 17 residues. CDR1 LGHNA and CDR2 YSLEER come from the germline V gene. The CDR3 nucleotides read TGCGCCAGCAGCCTCGGCTTTTGGGTTGGCGGACAAGAGACCCAGTACTTC. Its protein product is CASSLGFWVGGQETQYF.

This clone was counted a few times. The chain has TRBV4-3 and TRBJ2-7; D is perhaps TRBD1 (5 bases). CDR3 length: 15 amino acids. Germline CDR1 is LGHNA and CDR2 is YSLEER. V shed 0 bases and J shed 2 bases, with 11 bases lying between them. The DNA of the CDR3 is TGCGCCAGCAGCCAAGATTTGCAGGGAACCTACGAGCAGTACTTC. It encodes CASSQDLQGTYEQYF.

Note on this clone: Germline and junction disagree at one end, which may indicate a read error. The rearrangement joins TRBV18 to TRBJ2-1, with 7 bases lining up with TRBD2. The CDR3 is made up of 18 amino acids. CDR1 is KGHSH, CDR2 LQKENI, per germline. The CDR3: CVSSPRYPASGSYNEQFF. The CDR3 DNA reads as TGTGTCAGCTCACCTCGTTACCCCGCTAGCGGCTCCTACAATGAGCAGTTCTTC.

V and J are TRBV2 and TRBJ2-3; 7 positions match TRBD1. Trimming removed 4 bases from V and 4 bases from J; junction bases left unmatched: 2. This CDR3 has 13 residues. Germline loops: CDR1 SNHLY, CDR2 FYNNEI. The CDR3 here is CASSGQGADTQYF. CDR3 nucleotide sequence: TGTGCCAGCAGTGGACAGGGCGCAGATACGCAGTATTTT.

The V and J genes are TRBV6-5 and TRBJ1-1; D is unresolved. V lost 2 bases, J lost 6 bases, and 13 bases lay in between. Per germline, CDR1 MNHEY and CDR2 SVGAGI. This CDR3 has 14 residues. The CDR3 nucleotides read TGTGCCAGCAGTTACGACACGGCGCGCCCTGAAGCTTTCTTT. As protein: CASSYDTARPEAFF.

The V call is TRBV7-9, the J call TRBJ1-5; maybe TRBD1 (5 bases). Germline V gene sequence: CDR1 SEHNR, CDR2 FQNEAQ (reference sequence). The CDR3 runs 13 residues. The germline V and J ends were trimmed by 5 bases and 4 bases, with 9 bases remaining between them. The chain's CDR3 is CASSHAGNQPQHF. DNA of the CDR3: TGTGCCAGCAGCCATGCAGGGAATCAGCCCCAGCATTTT.

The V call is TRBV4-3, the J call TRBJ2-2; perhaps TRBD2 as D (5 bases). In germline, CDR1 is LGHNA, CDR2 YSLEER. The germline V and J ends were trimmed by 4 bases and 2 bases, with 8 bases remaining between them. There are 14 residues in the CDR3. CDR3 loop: CASSPRTNTGELFF. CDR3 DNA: TGCGCCAGCAGCCCCAGGACTAACACCGGGGAGCTGTTTTTT.

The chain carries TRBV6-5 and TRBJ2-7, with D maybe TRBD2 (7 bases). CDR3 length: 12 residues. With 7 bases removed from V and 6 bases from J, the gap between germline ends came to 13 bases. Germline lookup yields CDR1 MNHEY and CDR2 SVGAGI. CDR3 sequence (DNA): TGTGCCAGCACGAAGGGAGGGGGCGAGCAGTACTTC. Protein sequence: CASTKGGGEQYF.

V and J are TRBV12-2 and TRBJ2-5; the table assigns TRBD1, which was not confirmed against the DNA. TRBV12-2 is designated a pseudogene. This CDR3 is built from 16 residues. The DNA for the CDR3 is TGTGCAAGTCGCTTACTTCCGACAGGGCTACAAGAGACCCAGTACTTC. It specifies CASRLLPTGLQETQYF.

CDR3 sequence reads: CASSGRGLGYGYTF. CDR3 DNA: TGTGCCAGCAGCGGTAGGGGGCTAGGGTATGGCTACACCTTC. The chain is built from TRBV5-4 and TRBJ1-2; 7 bases map to TRBD1. CDR1 is SGHNT, CDR2 YYREEE, per germline (reference sequence). CDR3 length equals 14 residues. The trim removed 4 bases at V and 5 bases at J, leaving 8 bases unmatched.

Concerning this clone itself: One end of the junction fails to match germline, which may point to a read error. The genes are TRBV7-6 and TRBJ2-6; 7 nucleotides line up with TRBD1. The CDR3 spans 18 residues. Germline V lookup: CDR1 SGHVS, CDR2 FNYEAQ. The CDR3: CASSLGPGQSSGANILTF. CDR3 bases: TGTGCCAGCAGTCTTGGGCCGGGACAGAGCTCTGGGGCCAACATCCTGACTTTC.

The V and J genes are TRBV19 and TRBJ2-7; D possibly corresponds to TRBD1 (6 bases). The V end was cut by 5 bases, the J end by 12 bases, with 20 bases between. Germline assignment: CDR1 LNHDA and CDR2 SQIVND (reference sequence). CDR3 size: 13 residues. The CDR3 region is CASSDRGRGERYF. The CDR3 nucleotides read TGTGCCAGTAGTGATCGGGGCAGGGGAGAACGGTACTTC.